Listed below are T cell receptor beta chains from one sample, sequenced in a study of T cell responses to AZD1222 COVID-19 vaccine. This table comes from immunoSEQ multiplex PCR, and its TCRdb copy is limited to in-frame clones, with some not included. The sample carries about 120,000 clones, roughly 90% recorded once. The material sequenced was peripheral blood, taken on day 0 of AZD1222 vaccination. The receptors here all came from an adult in good health. The CDR3 runs from the conserved cysteine through the conserved F or W. D genes are given only for firm matches. Not all rows give a size; the values are once, few, many and, for expanded clones, a class.

v_gene: TRBV18; d_gene: TRBD1; j_gene: TRBJ2-7; abundance: few; CDR3aa: CASSPQGTAYYEQYF; CDR3nt: TGTGCCAGCTCACCACAAGGGACAGCCTACTACGAGCAGTACTTC
v_gene: TRBV2; d_gene: NA; j_gene: TRBJ2-2; abundance: NA; CDR3aa: CASRTENTGELFF; CDR3nt: TGTGCCAGCCGGACAGAGAACACCGGGGAGCTGTTTTTT
v_gene: TRBV9; d_gene: TRBD1; j_gene: TRBJ2-1; abundance: NA; CDR3aa: CASSTLWGTGYNEQFF; CDR3nt: TGTGCCAGCAGCACCCTCTGGGGGACAGGCTACAATGAGCAGTTCTTC
v_gene: TRBV2; d_gene: NA; j_gene: TRBJ1-5; abundance: NA; CDR3aa: CASNTGGFGSNQPQHF; CDR3nt: TGTGCCAGCAACACTGGGGGGTTTGGGAGCAATCAGCCCCAGCATTTT
v_gene: TRBV18; d_gene: NA; j_gene: TRBJ1-1; abundance: NA; CDR3aa: CASSSLDLGQRNTEAFF; CDR3nt: TGTGCCAGCTCAAGTCTGGACCTAGGACAGAGGAACACTGAAGCTTTCTTT
v_gene: TRBV6-5; d_gene: TRBD1; j_gene: TRBJ2-7; abundance: NA; CDR3aa: CASSYPGQGTNYEQYF; CDR3nt: TGTGCCAGCAGTTACCCAGGACAGGGGACAAACTACGAGCAGTACTTC
v_gene: TRBV19; d_gene: TRBD1; j_gene: TRBJ1-4; abundance: NA; CDR3aa: CASFPGQLGEKLFF; CDR3nt: TGTGCCAGCTTTCCGGGACAGTTGGGTGAAAAACTGTTTTTT
v_gene: TRBV9; d_gene: TRBD1; j_gene: TRBJ1-3; abundance: few; CDR3aa: CASSRLLGTAGNTIYF; CDR3nt: TGTGCCAGCAGCAGACTACTCGGGACAGCTGGAAACACCATATATTTT
v_gene: TRBV9; d_gene: TRBD1; j_gene: TRBJ2-7; abundance: NA; CDR3aa: CASSARQGKDEQYF; CDR3nt: TGTGCCAGCAGCGCCCGACAGGGGAAGGACGAGCAGTACTTC
v_gene: TRBV5-4; d_gene: TRBD1; j_gene: TRBJ2-2; abundance: NA; CDR3aa: CASSGTGGAGELFF; CDR3nt: TGTGCCAGCAGCGGGACAGGGGGGGCCGGGGAGCTGTTTTTT
v_gene: TRBV5-1; d_gene: NA; j_gene: TRBJ2-7; abundance: NA; CDR3aa: CASSSDLTSYEQYF; CDR3nt: TGCGCCAGCAGTTCGGACCTTACCTCCTACGAGCAGTACTTC
v_gene: TRBV5-1; d_gene: TRBD2; j_gene: TRBJ2-1; abundance: NA; CDR3aa: CASNKALAGYNEQFF; CDR3nt: TGCGCCAGCAACAAGGCCCTAGCGGGATACAATGAGCAGTTCTTC
v_gene: TRBV12-3/TRBV12-4; d_gene: NA; j_gene: TRBJ2-3; abundance: NA; CDR3aa: CASSRGYTDTQYF; CDR3nt: TGTGCCAGCTCTAGGGGATACACAGATACGCAGTATTTT
v_gene: TRBV13; d_gene: NA; j_gene: TRBJ1-1; abundance: NA; CDR3aa: CASSLGRYTEAFF; CDR3nt: TGTGCCAGCAGCTTAGGGCGCTACACTGAAGCTTTCTTT
v_gene: TRBV7-3; d_gene: TRBD1; j_gene: TRBJ1-2; abundance: NA; CDR3aa: CASSLIGTGEEDGYTF; CDR3nt: TGTGCCAGCAGCTTAATAGGGACAGGGGAAGAAGATGGCTACACCTTC
v_gene: TRBV9; d_gene: NA; j_gene: TRBJ2-5; abundance: once; CDR3aa: CASSVRGAGETQYF; CDR3nt: TGTGCCAGCAGCGTACGAGGGGCCGGGGAGACCCAGTACTTC
v_gene: TRBV21-1; d_gene: NA; j_gene: TRBJ1-1; abundance: NA; CDR3aa: CASSTGQGTLNTEAFF; CDR3nt: TGTGCCAGCAGCACCGGACAGGGAACCTTGAACACTGAAGCTTTCTTT
v_gene: TRBV7-9; d_gene: NA; j_gene: TRBJ2-1; abundance: NA; CDR3aa: CASSPGVMGGMSEQFF; CDR3nt: TGTGCCAGCAGCCCCGGCGTGATGGGGGGTATGAGTGAGCAGTTCTTC
v_gene: TRBV7-2; d_gene: NA; j_gene: TRBJ2-5; abundance: NA; CDR3aa: CASSPPGIYEIKTQYF; CDR3nt: TGTGCCAGCAGCCCCCCAGGGATTTATGAGATTAAGACCCAGTACTTC
v_gene: TRBV28; d_gene: NA; j_gene: TRBJ1-2; abundance: NA; CDR3aa: CASTRGYGYTF; CDR3nt: TGTGCCAGCACCCGGGGTTATGGCTACACCTTC
v_gene: TRBV19; d_gene: NA; j_gene: TRBJ2-7; abundance: NA; CDR3aa: CASSQGSEQYF; CDR3nt: TGTGCCAGTAGTCAAGGGTCCGAGCAGTACTTC
v_gene: TRBV21-1; d_gene: NA; j_gene: TRBJ2-7; abundance: NA; CDR3aa: CASSKGWGSKRRCYEQYF; CDR3nt: TGTGCCAGCAGCAAGGGATGGGGGTCCAAGCGGAGGTGTTACGAGCAGTACTTC
v_gene: TRBV3-1/TRBV3-2; d_gene: NA; j_gene: TRBJ1-2; abundance: NA; CDR3aa: CASSRNLDGYTF; CDR3nt: TGTGCCAGCAGCCGTAACCTGGACGGCTACACCTTC
v_gene: TRBV5-8; d_gene: NA; j_gene: TRBJ2-3; abundance: NA; CDR3aa: CASSLISGASTDTQYF; CDR3nt: TGTGCCAGCAGCTTGATTTCTGGGGCGAGCACAGATACGCAGTATTTT
v_gene: TRBV11-1; d_gene: NA; j_gene: TRBJ1-6; abundance: NA; CDR3aa: CASSFSTSSYNSPLHF; CDR3nt: TGTGCCAGCAGCTTTTCGACGAGCTCCTATAATTCACCCCTCCACTTT
v_gene: TRBV6-5; d_gene: TRBD1; j_gene: TRBJ1-1; abundance: NA; CDR3aa: CASSCRGTESNTEAFF; CDR3nt: TGTGCCAGCAGTTGCCGAGGGACAGAAAGTAACACTGAAGCTTTCTTT
v_gene: TRBV7-9; d_gene: NA; j_gene: TRBJ1-3; abundance: NA; CDR3aa: CASSRTEFGNTIYF; CDR3nt: TGTGCCAGCAGCCGAACAGAGTTCGGAAACACCATATATTTT
v_gene: TRBV11-1; d_gene: TRBD2; j_gene: TRBJ2-7; abundance: NA; CDR3aa: CASSLVTSGGPYEQYF; CDR3nt: TGTGCCAGCAGCTTAGTCACTAGCGGGGGACCCTACGAGCAGTACTTC
v_gene: TRBV5-1; d_gene: TRBD2; j_gene: TRBJ2-3; abundance: NA; CDR3aa: CASSPGLAGTTDTQYF; CDR3nt: TGCGCCAGCAGCCCCGGACTAGCGGGGACCACAGATACGCAGTATTTT
v_gene: TRBV19; d_gene: NA; j_gene: TRBJ1-1; abundance: once; CDR3aa: CASSIPLRGGPNTEAFF; CDR3nt: TGTGCCAGTAGTATACCCCTACGGGGGGGACCCAACACTGAAGCTTTCTTT
v_gene: TRBV11-3; d_gene: NA; j_gene: TRBJ2-3; abundance: once; CDR3aa: CASSLEAGNTQYF; CDR3nt: TGTGCCAGCAGCTTAGAGGCTGGGAATACGCAGTATTTT
v_gene: TRBV2; d_gene: NA; j_gene: TRBJ1-5; abundance: NA; CDR3aa: CASTRLGNQPQHF; CDR3nt: TGTGCCAGCACCCGCTTGGGCAATCAGCCCCAGCATTTT
v_gene: TRBV7-2; d_gene: TRBD2; j_gene: TRBJ2-4; abundance: NA; CDR3aa: CASSSVATSGNNIQYF; CDR3nt: TGTGCCAGCAGCTCTGTGGCGACTAGCGGTAATAACATTCAGTACTTC
v_gene: TRBV5-1; d_gene: TRBD1; j_gene: TRBJ1-2; abundance: NA; CDR3aa: CASSFRPGQGANYGYTF; CDR3nt: TGCGCCAGCAGCTTTAGGCCGGGACAGGGGGCCAACTATGGCTACACCTTC
v_gene: TRBV12-5; d_gene: TRBD1; j_gene: TRBJ1-2; abundance: NA; CDR3aa: CASGFEGTGVYGYTF; CDR3nt: TGTGCTAGTGGTTTCGAGGGGACAGGGGTTTATGGCTACACCTTC
v_gene: TRBV7-8; d_gene: NA; j_gene: TRBJ2-5; abundance: NA; CDR3aa: CASSSRGETQYF; CDR3nt: TGTGCCAGCAGCTCACGGGGGGAGACCCAGTACTTC
v_gene: TRBV7-9; d_gene: NA; j_gene: TRBJ1-1; abundance: NA; CDR3aa: CASSLSGRTEAFF; CDR3nt: TGTGCCAGCAGCTTATCGGGGAGGACTGAAGCTTTCTTT
v_gene: TRBV7-9; d_gene: TRBD1; j_gene: TRBJ1-2; abundance: NA; CDR3aa: CASGTGVYYGYTF; CDR3nt: TGTGCCAGCGGGACAGGGGTTTACTATGGCTACACCTTC
v_gene: TRBV5-1; d_gene: NA; j_gene: TRBJ2-1; abundance: NA; CDR3aa: CASSSSLVYGNEQFF; CDR3nt: TGCGCCAGCAGCTCCTCACTAGTTTACGGCAATGAGCAGTTCTTC
v_gene: TRBV5-1; d_gene: NA; j_gene: TRBJ2-2; abundance: NA; CDR3aa: CASSPGTFTGELFF; CDR3nt: TGCGCCAGCAGCCCTGGGACTTTCACCGGGGAGCTGTTTTTT